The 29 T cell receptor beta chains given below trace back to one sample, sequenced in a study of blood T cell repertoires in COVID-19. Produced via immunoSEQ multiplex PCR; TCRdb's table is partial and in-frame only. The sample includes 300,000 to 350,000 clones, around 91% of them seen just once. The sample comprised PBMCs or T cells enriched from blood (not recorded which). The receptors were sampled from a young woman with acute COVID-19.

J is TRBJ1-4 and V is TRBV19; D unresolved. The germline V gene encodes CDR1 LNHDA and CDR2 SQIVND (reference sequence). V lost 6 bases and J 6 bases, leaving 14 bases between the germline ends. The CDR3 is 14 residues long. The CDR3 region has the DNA TGTGCCAGTAGCCGTCGGGGATTTCATGAAAAACTGTTTTTT. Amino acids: CASSRRGFHEKLFF.

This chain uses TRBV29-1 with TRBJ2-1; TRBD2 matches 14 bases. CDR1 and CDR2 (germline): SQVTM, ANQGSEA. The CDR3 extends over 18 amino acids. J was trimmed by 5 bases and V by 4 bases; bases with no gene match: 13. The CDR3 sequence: CSVAGGLAGAAINNEQFF. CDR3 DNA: TGCAGCGTTGCCGGGGGACTAGCGGGAGCGGCTATTAACAATGAGCAGTTCTTC.

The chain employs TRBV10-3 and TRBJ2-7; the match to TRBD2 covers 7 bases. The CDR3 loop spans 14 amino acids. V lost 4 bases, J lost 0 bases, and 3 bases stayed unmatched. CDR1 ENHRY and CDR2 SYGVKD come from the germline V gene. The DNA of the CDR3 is TGTGCCATCAGTGGAGGGGACTACTCCTACGAGCAGTACTTC. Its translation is CAISGGDYSYEQYF.

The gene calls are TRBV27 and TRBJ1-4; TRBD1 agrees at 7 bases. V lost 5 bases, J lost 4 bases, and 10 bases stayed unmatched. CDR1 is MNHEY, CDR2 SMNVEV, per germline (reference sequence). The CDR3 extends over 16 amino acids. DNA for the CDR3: TGTGCCAGCAGTGGGACAGCCCAGATTATTAATGAAAAACTGTTTTTT. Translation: CASSGTAQIINEKLFF.

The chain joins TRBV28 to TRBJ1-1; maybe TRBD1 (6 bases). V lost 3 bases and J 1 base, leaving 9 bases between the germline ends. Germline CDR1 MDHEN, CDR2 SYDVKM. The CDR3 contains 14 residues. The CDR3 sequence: CASSFGQPNTEAFF. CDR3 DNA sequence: TGTGCCAGCAGTTTTGGACAGCCGAACACTGAAGCTTTCTTT.

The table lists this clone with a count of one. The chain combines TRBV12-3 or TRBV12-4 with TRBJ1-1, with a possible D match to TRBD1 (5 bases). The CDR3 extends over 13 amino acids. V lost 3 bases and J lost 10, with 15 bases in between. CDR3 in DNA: TGTGCCAGCAGTTTTTCGGAGGGGAGCGCAGCTTTCTTT. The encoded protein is CASSFSEGSAAFF.

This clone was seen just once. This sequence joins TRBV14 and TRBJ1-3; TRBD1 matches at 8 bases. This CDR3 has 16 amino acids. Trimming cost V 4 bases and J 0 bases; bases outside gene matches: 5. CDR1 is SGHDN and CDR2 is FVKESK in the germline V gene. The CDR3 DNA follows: TGTGCCAGCAGCCGGGGGGGACAGGCCTCTGGAAACACCATATATTTT. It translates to CASSRGGQASGNTIYF.

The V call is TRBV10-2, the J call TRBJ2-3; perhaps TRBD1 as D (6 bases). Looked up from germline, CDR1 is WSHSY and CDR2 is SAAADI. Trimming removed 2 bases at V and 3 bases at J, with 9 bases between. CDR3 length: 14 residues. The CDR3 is CASSEHRVTDTQYF. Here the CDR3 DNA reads TGCGCCAGCAGTGAGCACAGGGTTACAGATACGCAGTATTTT.

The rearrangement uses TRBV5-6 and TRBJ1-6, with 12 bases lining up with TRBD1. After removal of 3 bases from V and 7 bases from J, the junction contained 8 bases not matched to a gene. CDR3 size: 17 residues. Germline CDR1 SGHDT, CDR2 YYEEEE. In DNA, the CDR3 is TGTGCCAGCAGCTCCGGGACAGGGGGCGCCGGGAATTCACCCCTCCACTTT. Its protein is CASSSGTGGAGNSPLHF.

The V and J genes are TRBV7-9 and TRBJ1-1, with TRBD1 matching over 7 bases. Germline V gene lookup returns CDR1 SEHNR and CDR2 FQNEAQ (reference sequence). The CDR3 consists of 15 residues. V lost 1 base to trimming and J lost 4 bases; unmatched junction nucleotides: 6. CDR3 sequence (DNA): TGTGCCAGCAGCTTAGTTCAGGGGGGTGGCACTGAAGCTTTCTTT. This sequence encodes CASSLVQGGGTEAFF.

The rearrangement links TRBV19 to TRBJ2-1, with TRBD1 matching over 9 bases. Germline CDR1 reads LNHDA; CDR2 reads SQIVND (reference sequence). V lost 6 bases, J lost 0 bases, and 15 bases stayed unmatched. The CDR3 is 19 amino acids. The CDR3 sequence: CASSYRGLVHSSSYNEQFF. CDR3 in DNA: TGTGCCAGTAGCTACAGGGGGCTCGTCCATTCAAGCTCCTACAATGAGCAGTTCTTC. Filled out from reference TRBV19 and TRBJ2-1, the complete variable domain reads DGGITQSPKYLFRKEGQNVTLSCEQNLNHDAMYWYRQDPGQGLRLIYYSQIVNDFQKGDIAEGYSVSREKKESFPLTVTSAQKNPTAFYLCASSYRGLVHSSSYNEQFFGPGTRLTVL.

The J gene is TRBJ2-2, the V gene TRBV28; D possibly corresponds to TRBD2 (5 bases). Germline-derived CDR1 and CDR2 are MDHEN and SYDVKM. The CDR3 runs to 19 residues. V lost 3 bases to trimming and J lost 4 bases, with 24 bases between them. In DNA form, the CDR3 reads TGTGCCAGCAGTTTTTCCGTAGAGCGCGAGAGTCGGGGCACCGGGGAGCTGTTTTTT. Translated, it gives CASSFSVERESRGTGELFF.

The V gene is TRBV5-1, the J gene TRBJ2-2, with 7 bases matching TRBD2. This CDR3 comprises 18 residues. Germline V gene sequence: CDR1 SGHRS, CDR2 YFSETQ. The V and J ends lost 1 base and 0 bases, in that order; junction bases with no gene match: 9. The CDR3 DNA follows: TGCGCCAGCAGCTTGACGCGGGAGTCCTTGTCGAACACCGGGGAGCTGTTTTTT. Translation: CASSLTRESLSNTGELFF.

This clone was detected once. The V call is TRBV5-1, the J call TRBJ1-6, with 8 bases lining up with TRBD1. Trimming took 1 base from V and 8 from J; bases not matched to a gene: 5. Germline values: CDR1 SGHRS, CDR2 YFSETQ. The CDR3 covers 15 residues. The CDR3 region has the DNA TGCGCCAGCAGCTTGCAGGCAGGGGGCGATTCACCCCTCCACTTT. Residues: CASSLQAGGDSPLHF. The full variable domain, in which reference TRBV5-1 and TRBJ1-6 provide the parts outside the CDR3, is KAGVTQTPRYLIKTRGQQVTLSCSPISGHRSVSWYQQTPGQGLQFLFEYFSETQRNKGNFPGRFSGRQFSNSRSEMNVSTLELGDSALYLCASSLQAGGDSPLHFGNGTRLTVT.

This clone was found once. In nucleotides, the CDR3 is TGTGCCAGTAGTATAGACGATCAGCCCCAGCATTTT. This gives the protein CASSIDDQPQHF. The V call is TRBV19, the J call TRBJ1-5; D not resolved. This CDR3 spans 12 amino acids. The V end lost 0 bases, the J end lost 5 bases, and 2 bases lay between the germline ends. Germline loops: CDR1 LNHDA, CDR2 SQIVND (reference sequence). Looking up the rest from reference TRBV19 and TRBJ1-5 gives the full variable domain: DGGITQSPKYLFRKEGQNVTLSCEQNLNHDAMYWYRQDPGQGLRLIYYSQIVNDFQKGDIAEGYSVSREKKESFPLTVTSAQKNPTAFYLCASSIDDQPQHFGDGTRLSIL.

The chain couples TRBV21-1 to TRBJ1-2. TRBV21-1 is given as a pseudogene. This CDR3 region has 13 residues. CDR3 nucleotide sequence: TGTGCCAGCAGCTATGGGGGGAACTATGGCTACACCTTC. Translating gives CASSYGGNYGYTF.

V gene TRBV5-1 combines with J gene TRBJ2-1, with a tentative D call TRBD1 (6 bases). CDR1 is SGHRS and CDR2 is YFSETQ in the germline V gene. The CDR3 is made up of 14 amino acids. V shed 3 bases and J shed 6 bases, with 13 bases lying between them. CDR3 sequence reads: CASSWSGAGNEQFF. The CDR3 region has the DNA TGCGCCAGCAGCTGGTCAGGGGCGGGCAATGAGCAGTTCTTC.

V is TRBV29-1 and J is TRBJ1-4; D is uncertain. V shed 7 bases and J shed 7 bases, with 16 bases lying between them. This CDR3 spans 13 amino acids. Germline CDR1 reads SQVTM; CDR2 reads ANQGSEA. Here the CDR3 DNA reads TGCAGCGCCAGCCTAGGCGATAGTGAAAAACTGTTTTTT. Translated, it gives CSASLGDSEKLFF.

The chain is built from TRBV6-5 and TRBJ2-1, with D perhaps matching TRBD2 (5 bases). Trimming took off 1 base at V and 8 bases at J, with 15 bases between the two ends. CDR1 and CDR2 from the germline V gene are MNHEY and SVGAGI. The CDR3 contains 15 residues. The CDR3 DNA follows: TGTGCCAGCAGTTACTTCGGGATCCGACTCGATGAGCAGTTCTTC. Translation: CASSYFGIRLDEQFF.

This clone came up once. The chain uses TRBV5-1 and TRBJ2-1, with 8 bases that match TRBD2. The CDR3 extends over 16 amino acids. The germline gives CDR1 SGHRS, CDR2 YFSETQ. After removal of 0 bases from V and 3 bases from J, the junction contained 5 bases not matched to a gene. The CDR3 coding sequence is TGCGCCAGCAGCTTGGCGGGACTAGGTTTCTACAATGAGCAGTTCTTC. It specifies CASSLAGLGFYNEQFF.

The CDR3 DNA reads as TGTGCCAGCAGCCCAAGGACAGGTAGCACAGATACGCAGTATTTT. It is translated as CASSPRTGSTDTQYF. The rearrangement links TRBV7-6 to TRBJ2-3; 7 nucleotides agree with TRBD1. The CDR3 is 15 residues long. Losses at the gene ends were 5 bases for V and 0 bases for J; bases not matched to a gene: 5. Germline assignment: CDR1 SGHVS and CDR2 FNYEAQ.

The DNA for the CDR3 is TGTGCCAGCAGCGTAGCCCAGGGACAGTCCCACTCTGGAAACACCATATATTTT. It encodes CASSVAQGQSHSGNTIYF. The chain combines TRBV9 with TRBJ1-3, with 7 nucleotides matching TRBD1. This CDR3 contains 18 residues. Germline CDR1 reads SGDLS; CDR2 reads YYNGEE. J lost 0 bases, V lost 0 bases, and 9 bases had no gene match.

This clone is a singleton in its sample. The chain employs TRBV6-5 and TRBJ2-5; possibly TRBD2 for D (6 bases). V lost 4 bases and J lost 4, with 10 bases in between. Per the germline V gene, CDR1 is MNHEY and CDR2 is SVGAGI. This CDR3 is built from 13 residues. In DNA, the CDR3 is TGTGCCAGCAGTTCCCCGGGGGTAGAGACCCAGTACTTC. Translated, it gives CASSSPGVETQYF.

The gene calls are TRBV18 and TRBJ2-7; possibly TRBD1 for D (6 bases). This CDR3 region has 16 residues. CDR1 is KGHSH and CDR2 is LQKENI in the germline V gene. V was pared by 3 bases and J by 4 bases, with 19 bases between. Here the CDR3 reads CASSPMGGGEGYEQYF. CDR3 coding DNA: TGTGCCAGCTCACCCATGGGTGGGGGCGAAGGGTACGAGCAGTACTTC.

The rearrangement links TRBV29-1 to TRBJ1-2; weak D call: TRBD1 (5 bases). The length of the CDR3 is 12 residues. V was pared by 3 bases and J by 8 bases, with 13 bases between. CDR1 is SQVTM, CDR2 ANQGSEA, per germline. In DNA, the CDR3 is TGCAGCGTTGAGGCGGGGACGGGGGGCTACACCTTC. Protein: CSVEAGTGGYTF.

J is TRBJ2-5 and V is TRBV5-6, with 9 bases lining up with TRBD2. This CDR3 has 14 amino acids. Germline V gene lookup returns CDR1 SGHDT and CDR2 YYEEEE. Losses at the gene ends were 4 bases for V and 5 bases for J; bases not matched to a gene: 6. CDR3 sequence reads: CASSPLAGTETQYF. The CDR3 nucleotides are TGTGCCAGCAGCCCTCTAGCGGGAACGGAGACCCAGTACTTC.

The CDR3 spells CASTLGGEQYF. The DNA for the CDR3 is TGTGCCAGCACCTTGGGAGGCGAGCAGTACTTC. The chain links TRBV28 to TRBJ2-7, with a tentative D call TRBD2 (6 bases). V was trimmed by 7 bases and J by 6 bases, leaving 10 bases between them. This CDR3 has 11 residues. The V gene's germline CDR1 is MDHEN and CDR2 SYDVKM.

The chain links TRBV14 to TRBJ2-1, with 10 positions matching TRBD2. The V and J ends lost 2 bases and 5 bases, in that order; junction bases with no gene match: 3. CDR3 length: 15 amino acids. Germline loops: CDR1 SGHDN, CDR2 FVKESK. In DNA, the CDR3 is TGTGCCAGCAGCCAAATTAGCGGGAGGAACAATGAGCAGTTCTTC. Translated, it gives CASSQISGRNNEQFF. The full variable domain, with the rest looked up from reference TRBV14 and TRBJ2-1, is EAGVTQFPSHSVIEKGQTVTLRCDPISGHDNLYWYRRVMGKEIKFLLHFVKESKQDESGMPNNRFLAERTGGTYSTLKVQPAELEDSGVYFCASSQISGRNNEQFFGPGTRLTVL.

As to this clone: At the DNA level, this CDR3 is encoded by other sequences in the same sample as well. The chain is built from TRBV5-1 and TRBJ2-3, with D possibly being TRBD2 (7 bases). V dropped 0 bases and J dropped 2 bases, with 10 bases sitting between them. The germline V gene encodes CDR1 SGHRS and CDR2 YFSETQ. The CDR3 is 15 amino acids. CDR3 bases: TGCGCCAGCAGCTTGGGGGGGGGCTCCACAGATACGCAGTATTTT. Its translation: CASSLGGGSTDTQYF.